This TCR beta chain appears in the sequencing data of a study of blood T cell repertoires in COVID-19. CDR1 MDHEN and CDR2 SYDVKM come from the germline V gene. This CDR3 has 16 amino acids. V trimming: 6 bases; J trimming: 1 base; junction bases outside the gene matches: 10. Libraries were prepared by immunoSEQ multiplex PCR; TCRdb keeps only in-frame clonotypes and omits some of them. The sample holds roughly 53,000 clones, 86% seen once. The source material was peripheral blood. The receptor was isolated from a man aged 80 or over with acute or convalescent COVID-19. The chain employs TRBV28 and TRBJ2-7, with 9 bases identical to TRBD2. The CDR3 here is CASSSMVAGVSYEQYF. The CDR3 nucleotides are TGTGCCAGCAGCTCAATGGTAGCGGGGGTTTCCTACGAGCAGTACTTC. Full variable domain (missing parts from reference TRBV28 and TRBJ2-7): DVKVTQSSRYLVKRTGEKVFLECVQDMDHENMFWYRQDPGLGLRLIYFSYDVKMKEKGDIPEGYSVSREKKERFSLILESASTNQTSMYLCASSSMVAGVSYEQYFGPGTRLTVT.